Listed below are T cell receptor beta chains from one sample, sequenced in a study of identifying expanded T cells in peripheral blood. Profiled with immunoSEQ multiplex PCR; TCRdb holds only in-frame clones, not every one. There are about 97,000 clones in the sample; approximately 90% occur only once, and about 15% lies in the top ten. Sequenced: blood. These receptor sequences come from a person aged 18 to 69 in good health. Each CDR3 is given with its conserved first and last residue. D genes are given only for firm matches. Clone sizes are given selectively: once, few, many, or a class where the clone is expanded.

D gene: .
V gene: TRBV5-1
clone size: .
CDR3 length: 14
J gene: TRBJ2-1
CDR3 DNA: TGCGCCAGCAGCTTGGGGCCCAAGGCGGGAGAGCAGTTCTTC
CDR3 protein: CASSLGPKAGEQFF

D gene: .
V gene: TRBV7-2
clone size: .
CDR3 length: 10
J gene: TRBJ2-7
CDR3 DNA: TGTGCCAGCAGCTTCACCGAGCAGTACTTC
CDR3 protein: CASSFTEQYF

D gene: .
V gene: TRBV19
clone size: .
CDR3 length: 15
J gene: TRBJ1-5
CDR3 DNA: TGTGCCAGTAGTATCTCGGGGGGTCCTAATCAGCCCCAGCATTTT
CDR3 protein: CASSISGGPNQPQHF

D gene: .
V gene: TRBV7-2
clone size: .
CDR3 length: 14
J gene: TRBJ1-1
CDR3 DNA: TGTGCCAGCAGCTTAGGGGGTAGCAACACTGAAGCTTTCTTT
CDR3 protein: CASSLGGSNTEAFF

D gene: .
V gene: TRBV2
clone size: .
CDR3 length: 12
J gene: TRBJ1-6
CDR3 DNA: TGTGCCAGCAGTTATTCCAATTCACCCCTCCACTTT
CDR3 protein: CASSYSNSPLHF

D gene: .
V gene: TRBV4-1
clone size: .
CDR3 length: 15
J gene: TRBJ2-5
CDR3 DNA: TGCGCCAGCAGCCAAGGGGGGCGGTTGGGAGAGACCCAGTACTTC
CDR3 protein: CASSQGGRLGETQYF

D gene: .
V gene: TRBV5-6
clone size: once
CDR3 length: 17
J gene: TRBJ1-4
CDR3 DNA: TGTGCCAGCAGCAAAGGGGCGGAAAAGGGAACTAATGAAAAACTGTTTTTT
CDR3 protein: CASSKGAEKGTNEKLFF

D gene: TRBD1
V gene: TRBV5-6
clone size: .
CDR3 length: 15
J gene: TRBJ2-2
CDR3 DNA: TGTGCCAGCAGCTTGACAGGGGGCTCTTCCGGGGAGCTGTTTTTT
CDR3 protein: CASSLTGGSSGELFF

D gene: .
V gene: TRBV2
clone size: .
CDR3 length: 15
J gene: TRBJ2-7
CDR3 DNA: TGTGCCAGCACCGCGGTGGAAGGTAAATCCTACGAGCAGTACTTC
CDR3 protein: CASTAVEGKSYEQYF

D gene: .
V gene: TRBV6-5
clone size: .
CDR3 length: 12
J gene: TRBJ2-7
CDR3 DNA: TGTGCCAGCAGCTTGCAGTACTACGAGCAGTACTTC
CDR3 protein: CASSLQYYEQYF

D gene: .
V gene: TRBV14
clone size: .
CDR3 length: 16
J gene: TRBJ1-3
CDR3 DNA: TGTGCCAGCAGCCAAAAGTCAGGCTTCTCTGGAAACACCATATATTTT
CDR3 protein: CASSQKSGFSGNTIYF

D gene: .
V gene: TRBV5-6
clone size: .
CDR3 length: 16
J gene: TRBJ1-1
CDR3 DNA: TGTGCCAGCAGCGTCGGTCCAGGATCAATGAACACTGAAGCTTTCTTT
CDR3 protein: CASSVGPGSMNTEAFF

D gene: TRBD2
V gene: TRBV6-4
clone size: .
CDR3 length: 16
J gene: TRBJ2-3
CDR3 DNA: TGTGCCAGCAGTCCCGGGACTAGCGGGGGCACAGATACGCAGTATTTT
CDR3 protein: CASSPGTSGGTDTQYF

D gene: .
V gene: TRBV27
clone size: .
CDR3 length: 13
J gene: TRBJ2-7
CDR3 DNA: TGTGCCAGCAGTTTCCTGGGCGGCTACGAGCAGTACTTC
CDR3 protein: CASSFLGGYEQYF